These T cell receptor beta chains were read from a single sample in a study of cytomegalovirus exposure and HLA in healthy donors. Generated by immunoSEQ multiplex PCR, the TCRdb table keeps only in-frame clones and is missing some. Found here are 120,000 or so clones, roughly 15% of them singletons; the top ten hold less than 3.5%. Material: PBMCs. The receptors come from a female donor in good health and CMV-seropositive. Both conserved end residues are part of each CDR3. A D gene is named only where the DNA matches it firmly. Some rows have no size entry. The others give once, few or many, or a class for an expanded clone.

>TRBJ1-4|.|TRBV5-1|.
CASSLGLGGTNEKLFF
TGCGCCAGCAGCTTGGGTTTGGGAGGAACAAATGAAAAACTGTTTTTT
>TRBJ1-1|.|TRBV7-9|.
CASSLAQGLNTEAFF
TGTGCCAGCAGCTTAGCCCAGGGGCTGAACACTGAAGCTTTCTTT
>TRBJ1-5|few|TRBV5-4|.
CASSRAGDNYSNQPQHF
TGTGCCAGCAGCCGGGCAGGGGATAACTATAGCAATCAGCCCCAGCATTTT
>TRBJ2-7|few|TRBV4-1|TRBD1
CASSQRQGNSYEQYF
TGCGCCAGCAGCCAAAGACAGGGGAACTCCTACGAGCAGTACTTC
>TRBJ2-5|.|TRBV4-2|.
CASSQGYGGETQYF
TGTGCCAGCAGCCAAGGTTACGGGGGAGAGACCCAGTACTTC
>TRBJ2-5|.|TRBV4-2|TRBD2
CASSQADGLAGNQETQYF
TGTGCCAGCAGCCAGGCCGATGGACTAGCGGGGAACCAAGAGACCCAGTACTTC
>TRBJ2-1|few|TRBV6-6|TRBD1
CASSWVRGQGIDEQFF
TGTGCCAGCAGTTGGGTCAGGGGGCAGGGAATCGATGAGCAGTTCTTC
>TRBJ2-5|.|TRBV29-1|.
CSVGPLETQYF
TGCAGCGTTGGTCCCCTGGAGACCCAGTACTTC
>TRBJ1-4|.|TRBV27|.
CASSFVGQLGEKLFF
TGTGCCAGCAGTTTTGTGGGGCAGTTAGGTGAAAAACTGTTTTTT
>TRBJ2-7|.|TRBV7-2|.
CASSSTSFIGSYEQYF
TGTGCCAGCAGCTCGACTAGTTTCATCGGGTCCTACGAGCAGTACTTC
>TRBJ2-7|few|TRBV5-1|.
CASSLLGGSPYEQYF
TGCGCCAGCAGCCTCCTCGGGGGATCCCCCTACGAGCAGTACTTC
>TRBJ2-7|.|TRBV5-4|TRBD2
CASSLRRSSGSYEQYF
TGTGCCAGCAGCTTGCGAAGGTCTAGCGGGAGCTACGAGCAGTACTTC
>TRBJ2-7|few|TRBV7-9|.
CASSPAGETNEQYF
TGTGCCAGCAGCCCCGCAGGGGAAACGAACGAGCAGTACTTC
>TRBJ1-5|.|TRBV5-5|.
CASSLVQGFNQPQHF
TGTGCCAGCAGCTTGGTTCAGGGGTTCAATCAGCCCCAGCATTTT
>TRBJ1-5|few|TRBV19|TRBD1
CASSIDRGLYSNQPQHF
TGTGCCAGTAGTATAGACAGGGGGCTGTATAGCAATCAGCCCCAGCATTTT
>TRBJ2-2|.|TRBV27|TRBD2
CASRKSSGSPTGELFF
TGTGCCAGCAGAAAGTCTAGCGGGAGCCCCACCGGGGAGCTGTTTTTT
>TRBJ2-2|.|TRBV4-3|TRBD1
CASSQDFYGQGFRSGELFF
TGCGCCAGCAGCCAAGATTTTTACGGACAGGGGTTTAGGTCCGGGGAGCTGTTTTTT
>TRBJ2-7|.|TRBV7-2|TRBD1
CASSPDRGSYEQYF
TGTGCCAGCAGCCCAGACAGGGGCTCCTACGAGCAGTACTTC
>TRBJ2-7|.|TRBV27|.
CASSLAETYEQYF
TGTGCCAGCAGCTTAGCGGAAACCTACGAGCAGTACTTC
>TRBJ2-3|.|TRBV7-9|.
CASSLTGVGDTQYF
TGTGCCAGCAGCTTAACCGGGGTGGGAGATACGCAGTATTTT
>TRBJ1-5|.|TRBV7-2|.
CASSSIINQPQHF
TGTGCCAGCAGCTCTATAATCAATCAGCCCCAGCATTTT
>TRBJ1-4|few|TRBV5-1|.
CASRGGPNEKLFF
TGCGCCAGCAGGGGGGGACCCAATGAAAAACTGTTTTTT
>TRBJ1-2|.|TRBV7-2|TRBD1
CASSSRDRGWGYTF
TGTGCCAGCAGCTCCCGGGACAGGGGTTGGGGCTACACCTTC
>TRBJ2-7|few|TRBV7-9|TRBD1
CASSHGQAREYF
TGTGCCAGCAGCCACGGACAGGCACGGGAGTACTTC
>TRBJ2-3|few|TRBV7-9|TRBD2
CASRPKTSGGSDTQYF
TGTGCCAGCAGACCGAAGACTAGCGGGGGCTCGGATACGCAGTATTTT
>TRBJ2-5|.|TRBV9|.
CASSGEHQETQYF
TGTGCCAGCAGCGGCGAACACCAAGAGACCCAGTACTTC
>TRBJ2-7|.|TRBV4-3|.
CASSQLGTAGAEQYF
TGCGCCAGCAGCCAACTCGGGACCGCGGGGGCAGAGCAGTACTTC
>TRBJ1-1|.|TRBV9|.
CASSESGNTEAFF
TGTGCCAGCAGCGAGTCAGGGAACACTGAAGCTTTCTTT
>TRBJ2-2|few|TRBV5-1|.
CASSLVFLAPGELFF
TGCGCCAGCAGCTTGGTCTTTTTAGCCCCCGGGGAGCTGTTTTTT
>TRBJ2-3|.|TRBV29-1|.
CSVGYREFGTDTQYF
TGCAGCGTTGGATACAGGGAATTCGGCACAGATACGCAGTATTTT
>TRBJ1-5|.|TRBV5-6|.
CASSPDSPNQPQHF
TGTGCCAGCAGCCCTGACAGTCCAAATCAGCCCCAGCATTTT
>TRBJ2-7|.|TRBV7-2|TRBD1
CASSSAPRGTGEFIPYEQYF
TGTGCCAGCAGCTCAGCCCCCCGAGGGACAGGGGAGTTTATTCCCTACGAGCAGTACTTC
>TRBJ1-1|.|TRBV7-2|.
CASSLDRANTEAFF
TGTGCCAGCAGCTTAGACAGGGCGAACACTGAAGCTTTCTTT
>TRBJ2-1|few|TRBV7-2|TRBD1
CASRIAGTGDNEQFF
TGTGCCAGCAGAATCGCCGGGACAGGTGACAATGAGCAGTTCTTC
>TRBJ1-1|.|TRBV7-9|.
CASSLGEAEAFF
TGTGCAAGCAGCTTGGGTGAGGCTGAAGCTTTCTTT
>TRBJ2-6|.|TRBV5-6|.
CASSLPPLGVRANVLTF
TGTGCCAGCAGCTTGCCCCCTTTAGGGGTGAGGGCCAACGTCCTGACTTTC
>TRBJ1-2|few|TRBV7-9|TRBD1
CASSLEQGAFGYTF
TGTGCCAGCAGCTTAGAACAGGGGGCGTTTGGCTACACCTTC
>TRBJ2-6|.|TRBV28|.
CASSFTWGSISGANVLTF
TGTGCCAGCAGTTTTACGTGGGGCTCTATCTCTGGGGCCAACGTCCTGACTTTC
>TRBJ1-3|.|TRBV6-5|.
CASSYLPNSGNTIYF
TGTGCCAGCAGTTACCTACCAAACTCTGGAAACACCATATATTTT
>TRBJ1-1|few|TRBV7-9|.
CASSLLRTEAFF
TGTGCCAGCAGCCTACTAAGGACTGAAGCTTTCTTT
>TRBJ1-1|.|TRBV2|.
CASTVTGKNTEAFF
TGTGCCAGCACAGTAACCGGGAAGAACACTGAAGCTTTCTTT
>TRBJ2-7|few|TRBV7-3|TRBD2
CASSSHGGSSYYEQYF
TGTGCCAGCAGCTCCCATGGCGGGAGCAGTTACTACGAGCAGTACTTC
>TRBJ2-5|few|TRBV6-5|.
CASSQSFQETQYF
TGTGCCAGCAGCCAATCTTTTCAGGAGACCCAGTACTTC
>TRBJ2-3|few|TRBV6-1|.
CASSEDSSTDTQYF
TGTGCCAGCAGTGAAGATTCTAGCACAGATACGCAGTATTTT
>TRBJ2-3|.|TRBV5-1|TRBD2
CASSSGLAGGDKYF
TGCGCCAGCAGCTCGGGACTAGCGGGAGGGGATAAGTATTTT
>TRBJ2-5|few|TRBV5-4|TRBD2
CASSVGGGETQYF
TGTGCCAGCAGTGTCGGGGGGGGAGAGACCCAGTACTTC
>TRBJ1-1|.|TRBV28|TRBD1
CASSIRTGDITEAFF
TGTGCCAGCAGTATCCGGACAGGGGACATCACTGAAGCTTTCTTT
>TRBJ1-1|.|TRBV2|.
CASSGGGQWVVSTEAFF
TGTGCCAGCAGTGGAGGGGGTCAGTGGGTAGTGAGCACTGAAGCTTTCTTT
>TRBJ1-1|.|TRBV5-5|.
CASSFDHSGPNTEAFF
TGTGCCAGCAGCTTCGACCACAGTGGCCCCAACACTGAAGCTTTCTTT
>TRBJ2-1|.|TRBV5-1|.
CASGRERANNEQFF
TGCGCCAGCGGACGGGAAAGGGCCAACAATGAGCAGTTCTTC
>TRBJ2-7|few|TRBV7-6|.
CASRLSVSPNYEQYF
TGTGCCAGCAGATTATCAGTCTCTCCGAATTACGAGCAGTACTTC
>TRBJ2-5|few|TRBV5-1|.
CASSPDRRETQYF
TGCGCCAGCAGCCCGGACCGGAGGGAGACCCAGTACTTC
>TRBJ2-1|.|TRBV7-6|TRBD2
CASSLSYGRGVEQFF
TGTGCCAGCAGCTTATCGTACGGGAGGGGGGTTGAGCAGTTCTTC
>TRBJ2-1|.|TRBV9|.
CASSVGRGQFF
TGTGCCAGCAGCGTAGGACGGGGGCAGTTCTTC
>TRBJ2-5|few|TRBV28|TRBD1
CASSFLDREKWTQYF
TGTGCCAGCAGTTTCCTCGACAGGGAGAAATGGACCCAGTACTTC